The 9 T cell receptor beta chains in this list originate from one sample, sequenced in a study of blood T cell repertoires in COVID-19 (TCRdb year 2020). Library construction relied on the immunoSEQ multiplex PCR assay. TCRdb provides this immuneACCESS table in a form limited to in-frame rearrangements. Some clones are lacking; in checked studies, under half of them reflect an unresolved V gene, and why the rest are absent is not known. The sample includes fewer than 400,000 clones, with 85% observed a single time. The top ten clones comprise about 3.6% of the sample. Sequences were obtained from peripheral blood. These receptors all come from a woman aged 18 to 35 with acute or convalescent COVID-19.

The chain uses TRBV11-3 and TRBJ2-7; maybe TRBD1 (5 bases). CDR1 and CDR2 from the germline V gene are SGHNT and YENEEA. This CDR3 is built from 14 residues. Trimming removed 5 bases from V and 5 bases from J, with 16 bases in between. In nucleotides, the CDR3 is TGTGCCAGCAGCCCTGGTGCAGGGTCGGACGAGCAGTACTTC. This translates into CASSPGAGSDEQYF.

The genes are TRBV6-1 and TRBJ2-7, with 7 positions matching TRBD1. The CDR3 extends over 14 amino acids. Looked up from germline, CDR1 is MNHNS and CDR2 is SASEGT. V shed 0 bases, J shed 5 bases, and the junction held 4 bases outside the gene matches. Here the CDR3 reads CASSEAMQGDEQYF. CDR3 sequence (DNA): TGTGCCAGCAGTGAAGCGATGCAGGGGGACGAGCAGTACTTC.

V is TRBV3-1 (or the pseudogene TRBV3-2) and J is TRBJ1-2; maybe TRBD1 (6 bases). Deletions cut 4 bases from V and 4 bases from J, with 10 bases between. CDR1 LGHDT and CDR2 YNNKEL come from the germline V gene (reference sequence). The CDR3 is made up of 13 amino acids. CDR3 protein: CASSPDRSYGYTF. Written as DNA, the CDR3 is TGTGCCAGCAGCCCGGACAGAAGCTATGGCTACACCTTC.

The rearrangement joins TRBV6-5 to TRBJ2-1; D is perhaps TRBD2 (5 bases). Germline CDR1 and CDR2: MNHEY and SVGAGI. Trimming pared 8 bases from V and 8 bases from J, leaving 22 bases between. The CDR3 is 15 amino acids. As DNA, the CDR3 is TGTGCCAGCGTTTCAAGAAAGAACAGCGGCGATGAGCAGTTCTTC. Translating it yields CASVSRKNSGDEQFF.

The V call is TRBV9, the J call TRBJ1-4; TRBD1 agrees at 8 bases. The germline V gene encodes CDR1 SGDLS and CDR2 YYNGEE. This CDR3 is 16 amino acids long. J gave up 7 bases and V 0 bases, and 8 bases lay outside the gene matches. For the CDR3, the DNA is TGTGCCAGCAGCGTAGAAATGGGGACAGGACCTGAAAAACTGTTTTTT. Its protein product is CASSVEMGTGPEKLFF.

This sequence joins TRBV28 and TRBJ2-1; 13 positions match TRBD2. Losses at the gene ends were 2 bases for V and 6 bases for J; bases not matched to a gene: 1. The CDR3 spans 15 residues. Per the germline V gene, CDR1 is MDHEN and CDR2 is SYDVKM. CDR3 residues: CASSLGLAGVNEQFF. For the CDR3, the DNA is TGTGCCAGCAGTTTAGGACTAGCGGGAGTCAATGAGCAGTTCTTC.

This clone is a singleton in its sample. CDR3 in amino acids: CSASRTSGKAYEQYF. CDR3 nucleotide sequence: TGCAGTGCTAGTCGGACTAGCGGGAAAGCCTACGAGCAGTACTTC. The rearrangement joins TRBV20-1 to TRBJ2-7, with TRBD2 matching over 12 bases. V lost 3 bases and J lost 2; bases outside the gene matches: 5. Germline lookup yields CDR1 DFQATT and CDR2 SNEGSKA (reference sequence). The CDR3 consists of 15 residues.

J is TRBJ1-1 and V is TRBV29-1; TRBD1 agrees at 8 bases. J gave up 4 bases and V 6 bases, and 7 bases lay outside the gene matches. This CDR3 has 13 residues. The V gene's germline CDR1 is SQVTM and CDR2 ANQGSEA. The DNA of the CDR3 is TGCAGCGTACGGACAGGGATAGGCACTGAAGCTTTCTTT. Protein sequence: CSVRTGIGTEAFF.

This clone was counted only a few times. Other nucleotide sequences from this sample produce the same CDR3. The rearrangement links TRBV11-3 to TRBJ2-3; TRBD2 agrees at 15 bases. V was pared by 5 bases and J by 3 bases, with 3 bases of the junction left unmatched. This CDR3 has 16 residues. Per germline, CDR1 SGHNT and CDR2 YENEEA. The CDR3 DNA reads TGTGCCAGCAGCCCCGGGACTAGCGGGAGGACAGATACGCAGTATTTT. Translated: CASSPGTSGRTDTQYF. The full variable domain, in which reference TRBV11-3 and TRBJ2-3 provide the parts outside the CDR3, is EAGVVQSPRYKIIEKKQPVAFWCNPISGHNTLYWYLQNLGQGPELLIRYENEEAVDDSQLPKDRFSAERLKGVDSTLKIQPAELGDSAVYLCASSPGTSGRTDTQYFGPGTRLTVL.